These T cell receptor beta chains were read from a single sample in a study of T cells expressing NK-cell markers. With the 5' RACE reads reprocessed, TCRdb shows one record per CDR3 protein and no DNA. Its table records roughly 390,000 distinct CDR3 sequences. Sequences were obtained from blood T cells: a sorted CD56 or NKG2C T cell subset, CD4+ or CD8+ T cells, or bulk PBMC T cells (not recorded which). The receptors were sampled from a woman aged 45-60 years in good health. CDR3s include the opening cysteine and the closing phenylalanine or tryptophan.

J,V,CDR3
TRBJ1-5,TRBV25-1,CASSEPGGSGPQHF
TRBJ1-2,TRBV5-6,CASSSSPRVGNYGYTF
TRBJ1-2,TRBV20-1,CSAKPLRQGVVFGYTF
TRBJ2-5,TRBV6-1,CASSEMEREGGTQYF
TRBJ2-1,TRBV6-5,CASSNSFGSHSSYNEQFF
TRBJ2-1,TRBV4-1,CASSQDRLAANEQFF
TRBJ1-5,TRBV7-8,CASRARAPNQPQHF
TRBJ1-1,TRBV5-6,CASSRLGDRGGTEAFF
TRBJ2-3,TRBV29-1,CSHRAGPDTQYF
TRBJ2-7,TRBV5-1,CASSLQGWNEQYF
TRBJ2-3,TRBV20-1,CSAIILAGKGNTDTQYF
TRBJ1-5,TRBV27,CASSRRIRGQGKDQPQHF
TRBJ1-2,TRBV9,CASTLGGGLVGYTF
TRBJ2-1,TRBV29-1,CSVEGLAGKISYNEQFF
TRBJ2-2,TRBV14,CASSRYRVGTGELFF
TRBJ2-2,TRBV20-1,CSAYRQKNTGELFF
TRBJ2-5,TRBV5-1,CASSLAGSSQETQYF
TRBJ2-1,TRBV24-1,CATSPDSVYNEQFF
TRBJ1-1,TRBV24-1,CATRPTGMGTEAFF
TRBJ2-3,TRBV4-2,CASSHPTGAMGTDTQYF
TRBJ1-3,TRBV20-1,CSAIAGLRGNTIYF
TRBJ2-1,TRBV30,CAWIRRGTSGRAQTSSYNEQFF
TRBJ1-6,TRBV15,CATSKGWGANSPLHF
TRBJ1-3,TRBV27,CASSLGLSSGNTIYF
TRBJ2-5,TRBV27,CASRSRPQGTQYF
TRBJ2-5,TRBV27,CASSDDLVAQYF
TRBJ2-5,TRBV12-3/TRBV12-4,CASSRRPPGETQYF
TRBJ2-1,TRBV7-2,CASSIRVMGGLSSYNEQFF
TRBJ2-5,TRBV27,CASSRGGGFSETQYF
TRBJ2-1,TRBV20-1,CSAREPFGGASYNEQFF
TRBJ2-5,TRBV24-1,CATSASQETQYF
TRBJ2-5,TRBV4-2,CASSSVAGAGETQYF
TRBJ2-3,TRBV29-1,CSVAGGEPDTQYF
TRBJ2-7,TRBV9,CASSGGLARTNEQYF
TRBJ1-2,TRBV29-1,CSVGGGQRSGYTF
TRBJ2-1,TRBV4-1,CASSQEASGTTSYNEQFF
TRBJ2-5,TRBV20-1,CSAPGPQETQYF
TRBJ2-1,TRBV6-2/TRBV6-3,CASSYTVGTSMPNEQFF
TRBJ2-7,TRBV28,CASSSLLGRSSYEQYF
TRBJ2-1,TRBV18,CASSPYTSGSPFF
TRBJ2-3,TRBV29-1,CSVGTSGDTQYF
TRBJ2-3,TRBV3-1,CASRGTSGSEEDTQYF